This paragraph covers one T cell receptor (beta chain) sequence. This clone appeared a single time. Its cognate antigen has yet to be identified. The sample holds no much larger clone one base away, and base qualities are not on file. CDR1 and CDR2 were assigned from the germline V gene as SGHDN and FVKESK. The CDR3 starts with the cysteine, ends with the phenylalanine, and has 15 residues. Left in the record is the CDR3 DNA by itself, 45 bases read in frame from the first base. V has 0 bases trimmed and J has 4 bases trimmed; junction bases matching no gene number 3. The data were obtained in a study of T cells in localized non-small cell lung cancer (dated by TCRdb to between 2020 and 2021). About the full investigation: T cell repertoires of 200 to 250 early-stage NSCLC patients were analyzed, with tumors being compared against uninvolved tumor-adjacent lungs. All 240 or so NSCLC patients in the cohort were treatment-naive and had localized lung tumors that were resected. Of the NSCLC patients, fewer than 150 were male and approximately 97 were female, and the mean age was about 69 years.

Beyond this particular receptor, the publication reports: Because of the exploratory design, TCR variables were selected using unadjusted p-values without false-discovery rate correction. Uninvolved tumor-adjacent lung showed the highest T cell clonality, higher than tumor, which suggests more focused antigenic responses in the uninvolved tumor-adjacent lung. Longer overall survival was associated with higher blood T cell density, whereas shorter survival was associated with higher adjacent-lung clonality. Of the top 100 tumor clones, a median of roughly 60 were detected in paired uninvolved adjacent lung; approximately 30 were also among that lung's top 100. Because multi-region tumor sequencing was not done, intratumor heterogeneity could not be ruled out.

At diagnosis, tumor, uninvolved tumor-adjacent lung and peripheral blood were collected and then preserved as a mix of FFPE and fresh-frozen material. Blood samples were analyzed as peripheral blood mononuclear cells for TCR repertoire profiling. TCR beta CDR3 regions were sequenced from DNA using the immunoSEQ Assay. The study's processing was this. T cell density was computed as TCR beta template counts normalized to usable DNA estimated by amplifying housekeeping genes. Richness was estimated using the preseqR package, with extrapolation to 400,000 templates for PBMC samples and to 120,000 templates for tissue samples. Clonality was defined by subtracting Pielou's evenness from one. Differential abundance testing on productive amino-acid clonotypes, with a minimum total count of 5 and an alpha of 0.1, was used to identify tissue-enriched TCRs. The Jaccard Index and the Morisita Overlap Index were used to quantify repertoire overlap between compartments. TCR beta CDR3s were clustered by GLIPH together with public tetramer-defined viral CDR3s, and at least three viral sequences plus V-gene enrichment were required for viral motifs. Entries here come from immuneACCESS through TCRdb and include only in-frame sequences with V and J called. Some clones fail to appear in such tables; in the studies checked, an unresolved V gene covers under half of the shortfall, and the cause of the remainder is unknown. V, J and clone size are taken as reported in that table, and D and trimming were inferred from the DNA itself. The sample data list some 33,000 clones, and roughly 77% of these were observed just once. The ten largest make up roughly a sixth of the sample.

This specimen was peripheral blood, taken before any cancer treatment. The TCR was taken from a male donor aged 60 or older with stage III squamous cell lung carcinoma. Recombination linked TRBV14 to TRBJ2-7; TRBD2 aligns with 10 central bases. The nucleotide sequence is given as TGTGCCAGCAGCCAAGATCTAGCGGGAGTGTACGAGCAGTACTTC. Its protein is CASSQDLAGVYEQYF.